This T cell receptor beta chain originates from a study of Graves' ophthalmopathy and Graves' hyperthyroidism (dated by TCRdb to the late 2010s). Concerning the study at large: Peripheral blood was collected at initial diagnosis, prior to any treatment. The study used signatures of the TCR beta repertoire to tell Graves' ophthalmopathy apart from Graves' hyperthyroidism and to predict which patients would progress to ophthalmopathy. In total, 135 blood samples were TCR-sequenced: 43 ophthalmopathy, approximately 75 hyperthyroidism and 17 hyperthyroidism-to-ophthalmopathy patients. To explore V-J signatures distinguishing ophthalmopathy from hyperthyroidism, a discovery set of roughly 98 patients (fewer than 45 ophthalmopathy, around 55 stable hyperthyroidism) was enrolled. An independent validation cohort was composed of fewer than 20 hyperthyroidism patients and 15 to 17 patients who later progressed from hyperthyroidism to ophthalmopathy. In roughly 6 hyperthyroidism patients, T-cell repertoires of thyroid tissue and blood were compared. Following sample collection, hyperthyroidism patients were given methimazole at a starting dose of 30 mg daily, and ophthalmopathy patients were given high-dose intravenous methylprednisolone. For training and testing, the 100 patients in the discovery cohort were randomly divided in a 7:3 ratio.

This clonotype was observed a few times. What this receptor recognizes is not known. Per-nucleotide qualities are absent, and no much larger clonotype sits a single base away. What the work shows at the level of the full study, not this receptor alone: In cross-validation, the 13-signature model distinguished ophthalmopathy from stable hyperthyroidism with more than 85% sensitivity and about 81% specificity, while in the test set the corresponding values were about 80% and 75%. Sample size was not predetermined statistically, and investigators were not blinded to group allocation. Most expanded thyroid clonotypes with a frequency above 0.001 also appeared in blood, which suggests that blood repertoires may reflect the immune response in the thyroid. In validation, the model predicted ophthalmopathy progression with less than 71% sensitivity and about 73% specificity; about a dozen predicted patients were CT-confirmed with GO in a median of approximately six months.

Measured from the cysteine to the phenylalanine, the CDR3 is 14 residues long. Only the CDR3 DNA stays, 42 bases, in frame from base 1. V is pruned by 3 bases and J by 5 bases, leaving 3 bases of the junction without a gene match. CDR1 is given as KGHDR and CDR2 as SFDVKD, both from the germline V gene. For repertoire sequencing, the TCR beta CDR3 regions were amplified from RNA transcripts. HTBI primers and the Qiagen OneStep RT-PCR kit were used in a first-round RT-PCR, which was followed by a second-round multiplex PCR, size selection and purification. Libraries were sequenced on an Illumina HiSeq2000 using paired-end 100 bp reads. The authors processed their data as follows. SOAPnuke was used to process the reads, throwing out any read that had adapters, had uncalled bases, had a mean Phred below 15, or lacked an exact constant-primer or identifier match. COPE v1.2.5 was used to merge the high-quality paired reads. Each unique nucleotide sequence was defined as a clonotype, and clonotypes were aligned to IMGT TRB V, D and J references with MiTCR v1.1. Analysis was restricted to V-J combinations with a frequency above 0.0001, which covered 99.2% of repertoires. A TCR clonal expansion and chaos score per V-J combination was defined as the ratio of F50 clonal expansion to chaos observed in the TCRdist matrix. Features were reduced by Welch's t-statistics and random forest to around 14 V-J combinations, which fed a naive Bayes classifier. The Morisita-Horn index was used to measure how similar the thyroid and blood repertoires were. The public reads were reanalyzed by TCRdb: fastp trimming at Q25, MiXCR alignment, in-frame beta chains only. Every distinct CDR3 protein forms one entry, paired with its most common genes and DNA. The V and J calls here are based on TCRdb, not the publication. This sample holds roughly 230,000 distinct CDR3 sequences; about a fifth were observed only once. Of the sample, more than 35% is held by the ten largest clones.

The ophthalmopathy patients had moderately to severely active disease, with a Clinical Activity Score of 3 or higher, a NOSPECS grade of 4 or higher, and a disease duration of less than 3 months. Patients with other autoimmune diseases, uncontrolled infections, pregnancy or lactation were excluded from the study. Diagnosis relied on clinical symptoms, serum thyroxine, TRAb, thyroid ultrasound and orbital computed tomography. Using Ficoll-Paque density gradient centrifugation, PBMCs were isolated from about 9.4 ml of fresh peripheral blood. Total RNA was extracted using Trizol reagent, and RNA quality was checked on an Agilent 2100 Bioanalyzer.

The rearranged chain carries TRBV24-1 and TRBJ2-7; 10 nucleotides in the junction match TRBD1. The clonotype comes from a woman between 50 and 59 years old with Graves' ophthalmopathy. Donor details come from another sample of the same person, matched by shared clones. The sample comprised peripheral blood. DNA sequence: TGTGCCACCAGTGATCCGGGACAGGGGAACGAGCAGTACTTC. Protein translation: CATSDPGQGNEQYF.